This TCR beta chain was recorded in a study of long-term antiretroviral therapy in people with HIV. The study's findings and limits: Pre-ART-expanded clones dominated the repertoire at all time points. From about 2004 to 2018, blood was obtained, possibly while participants received older ART regimens.

Amounts of about 1-10 million cryopreserved PBMC were held in the samples before DNA extraction. Assay version v3.0 of immunoSEQ was used, and it was run at survey level. For each individual sample, sequencing targeted about 40,000-55,000 T-cell genomes. Some clones are missing from TCRdb's copy, which holds only in-frame ones; the method was immunoSEQ multiplex PCR. The top ten hold around 13% of the sample, which has around 30,000 clones, 87% seen once. In regard to this clone: Its target is not known.

Trimming removed 7 bases from V and 8 bases from J, with 3 bases in between. The germline V gene encodes CDR1 SNHLY and CDR2 FYNNEI. This CDR3 spans 9 amino acids. This sequence joins TRBV2 and TRBJ2-1; D gene uncertain. The sequence was collected from a man aged 18-30 years with HIV. Specimen: unsorted PBMCs, collected 1.1 years after starting antiretroviral therapy. CDR3 sequence (DNA): TGTGCCAGCAACTATGAGCAGTTCTTC. Translating it yields CASNYEQFF.